This entry lists 14 T cell receptor beta chains sequenced from one sample in a study of T cells in Graves' hyperthyroidism and ophthalmopathy. TCR beta CDR3 regions were amplified from RNA transcripts. During a first-round RT-PCR of the TCR CDR3, the HTBI primer set was used. TCRdb re-called the multiplex PCR reads through MiXCR, storing one row per CDR3 protein. This sample carries approximately 600,000 distinct CDR3 sequences, 20% to 25% of them seen once, and the ten largest clones take roughly a third. Sequencing used blood. The receptors were gathered from a man younger than 40 with Graves' ophthalmopathy.

The chain joins TRBV11-1 to TRBJ2-7; the D gene is possibly TRBD1 (5 bases). Deletions cut 7 bases from V and 2 bases from J, with 12 bases between. This CDR3 contains 13 residues. The germline gives CDR1 SGHAT, CDR2 FQDESV (reference sequence). Written as DNA, the CDR3 is TGTGCCAGCACGCAAAGGGGTGCCTACGAGCAGTACTTC. As protein: CASTQRGAYEQYF.

This clonotype was seen a single time. The CDR3 region is CASSFLWGGKEDNQPQHF. CDR3 coding DNA: TGTGCCAGCAGCTTCCTCTGGGGCGGGAAAGAGGACAATCAGCCCCAGCATTTT. The chain links TRBV11-2 to TRBJ1-5; TRBD1 is a possible D gene (5 bases). The germline V gene has CDR1 SGHAT and CDR2 FQNNGV. V shed 3 bases and J shed 3 bases, with 21 bases lying between them. The CDR3 has 18 residues.

This chain uses TRBV11-2 with TRBJ2-7, with 12 bases identical to TRBD2. The CDR3 extends over 15 amino acids. V shed 5 bases and J 6 bases; nucleotides not matched to a gene: 8. Germline V gene lookup returns CDR1 SGHAT and CDR2 FQNNGV. The CDR3: CASSPTSGRTREQYF. CDR3 bases: TGTGCCAGCAGCCCGACTAGCGGGAGAACTCGCGAGCAGTACTTC.

This clonotype has a count of ten or more. The chain employs TRBV3-1 and TRBJ1-1, with no clear D. Trimming removed 8 bases at V and 1 base at J, with 11 bases between. The CDR3 is 13 amino acids. Germline values: CDR1 LGHDT, CDR2 YNNKEL (reference sequence). This CDR3 reads CASGGVSNTEAFF. CDR3 bases: TGTGCCAGCGGCGGGGTGTCGAACACTGAAGCTTTCTTT.

This clonotype has only a few counts. The chain uses TRBV9 and TRBJ2-6; D is undetermined. Per germline, CDR1 SGDLS and CDR2 YYNGEE. There are 15 residues in the CDR3. Trimming shortened V by 4 bases and J by 3 bases, and 11 bases separated the two germline ends. The CDR3 sequence is CASSQVVGGANVLTF. The DNA of the CDR3 is TGTGCCAGCAGCCAAGTGGTTGGTGGGGCCAACGTCCTGACTTTC.

This clonotype appeared many times. The gene calls are TRBV24-1 and TRBJ2-5; D gene unclear. CDR3 length: 14 amino acids. Germline V lookup: CDR1 KGHDR, CDR2 SFDVKD. V dropped 0 bases and J dropped 4 bases, with 8 bases sitting between them. CDR3 DNA sequence: TGTGCCACCAGTGATTTGGGGCCACGAGAGACCCAGTACTTC. The encoded protein is CATSDLGPRETQYF.

This clonotype was observed a few times. This sequence joins TRBV19 and TRBJ2-7, with D possibly matching TRBD2 (7 bases). This CDR3 has 22 amino acids. Germline-derived CDR1 and CDR2 are LNHDA and SQIVND (reference sequence). V lost 2 bases and J lost 0, with 32 bases in between. The CDR3 bases are TGTGCCAGTAGTATACGAGGGAAAACTAGCGCTCCTTCTAAGGGGGGCTCCTACGAGCAGTACTTC. This gives the protein CASSIRGKTSAPSKGGSYEQYF.

V gene TRBV28 combines with J gene TRBJ1-4; 8 bases are a match to TRBD1. V dropped 5 bases and J dropped 5; count of bases not matched to a gene: 7. CDR1 is MDHEN, CDR2 SYDVKM, per germline. The CDR3 covers 15 residues. The DNA of the CDR3 is TGTGCCAGCAGTACCCCGGACAGGGTGAATGAAAAACTGTTTTTT. This gives the protein CASSTPDRVNEKLFF.

This chain uses TRBV20-1 with TRBJ2-1; the D gene is possibly TRBD2 (5 bases). V was clipped by 6 bases and J by 0 bases, with 18 bases between them. The CDR3 consists of 16 residues. Germline CDR1 is DFQATT and CDR2 is SNEGSKA (reference sequence). CDR3 DNA: TGCAGTGCAATACCCAGAAGCGGCGGCTCCTACAATGAGCAGTTCTTC. It translates to CSAIPRSGGSYNEQFF.

This clonotype has a count of ten or more. The CDR3 coding sequence is TGTGCCACCAGGCCACTAGCGAGATACAATGAGCAGTTCTTC. Protein: CATRPLARYNEQFF. The chain employs TRBV27 and TRBJ2-1; TRBD2 aligns across 7 bases. Germline V gives CDR1 MNHEY, CDR2 SMNVEV (reference sequence). Trimming cost V 10 bases and J 4 bases; bases outside gene matches: 10. This CDR3 is 14 amino acids long.

The CDR3 DNA sequence: TGTGCCAGCAGCCAGGCTATGCGGTCTCGCACAGATACGCAGTATTTT. Amino acid sequence: CASSQAMRSRTDTQYF. The rearrangement uses TRBV4-2 and TRBJ2-3; D ambiguous. CDR3 length: 16 residues. Per germline, CDR1 LGHNA and CDR2 YNFKEQ. V was cut by 3 bases and J by 1 base, with 14 bases left in between.

The chain is built from TRBV25-1 and TRBJ1-1; 7 bases fit TRBD1. The CDR3 has 13 residues. In germline, CDR1 is MGHDK, CDR2 SYGVNS. The ends lost 5 bases at V and 7 bases at J; junction bases unmatched: 7. The CDR3 nucleotides read TGTGCCAGCAGTACTCCGGGACAGTTTGAAGCTTTCTTT. Residues: CASSTPGQFEAFF.

This clonotype was seen repeatedly, ten times or more. The chain has TRBV28 and TRBJ1-5, with D possibly TRBD1 on 5 matching bases. The V end lost 7 bases, the J end lost 5 bases, and 24 bases lay between the germline ends. This CDR3 is built from 17 residues. Germline V gene lookup returns CDR1 MDHEN and CDR2 SYDVKM. CDR3 sequence: CASNHPGGDHIYQPQHF. The CDR3 DNA reads TGTGCCAGCAACCACCCGGGAGGGGACCATATTTATCAGCCCCAGCATTTT. Together with reference TRBV28 and TRBJ1-5, the CDR3 gives the full variable domain: DVKVTQSSRYLVKRTGEKVFLECVQDMDHENMFWYRQDPGLGLRLIYFSYDVKMKEKGDIPEGYSVSREKKERFSLILESASTNQTSMYLCASNHPGGDHIYQPQHFGDGTRLSIL.

The chain links TRBV4-3 to TRBJ2-1; TRBD2 matches 10 bases. CDR3 length: 17 amino acids. Per the germline V gene, CDR1 is LGHNA and CDR2 is YSLEER. With V trimmed by 0 bases and J by 3 bases, 5 bases remained unmatched. The CDR3 spells CASSQERGTSVYNEQFF. The CDR3 bases are TGCGCCAGCAGCCAAGAAAGGGGGACTAGCGTCTACAATGAGCAGTTCTTC.